The rows below give T cell receptor beta chains drawn from one sample of a study of cytomegalovirus exposure and HLA in healthy donors. Clones were read by immunoSEQ multiplex PCR, and TCRdb kept only the in-frame ones, dropping some. There are approximately 110,000 clones in the sample; 60% to 70% occur only once, and around 4% lies in the top ten. Input material: PBMCs. These receptors were obtained from a man aged 30 to 45 in good health and CMV-seropositive. Each CDR3 is given with its conserved first and last residue. The D gene is left open where the match is weak. Clone size is given for some rows only: seen once, a few or many times, or a class if the clone is expanded.

j_gene: TRBJ1-3; len: 15; d_gene: TRBD1; v_gene: TRBV7-6; abundance: -; CDR3aa: CASSPGQFSGNTIYF; CDR3nt: TGTGCCAGCAGCCCGGGACAGTTCTCTGGAAACACCATATATTTT
j_gene: TRBJ2-2; len: 14; d_gene: -; v_gene: TRBV27; abundance: -; CDR3aa: CASSFRGGTGELFF; CDR3nt: TGTGCCAGCAGTTTCAGAGGGGGCACCGGGGAGCTGTTTTTT
j_gene: TRBJ2-1; len: 15; d_gene: TRBD2; v_gene: TRBV6-5; abundance: -; CDR3aa: CASRSLGGGANEQFF; CDR3nt: TGTGCCAGCAGATCCTTGGGCGGGGGGGCTAATGAGCAGTTCTTC
j_gene: TRBJ1-3; len: 17; d_gene: -; v_gene: TRBV5-4; abundance: few; CDR3aa: CASSLTGIRASGNTIYF; CDR3nt: TGTGCCAGCAGCCTTACAGGGATTAGGGCCTCTGGAAACACCATATATTTT
j_gene: TRBJ2-7; len: 14; d_gene: TRBD2; v_gene: TRBV5-1; abundance: few; CDR3aa: CASSFSGGVYEQYF; CDR3nt: TGCGCCAGCAGCTTCAGCGGGGGAGTGTACGAGCAGTACTTC
j_gene: TRBJ1-5; len: 14; d_gene: -; v_gene: TRBV19; abundance: few; CDR3aa: CASSILQGNQPQHF; CDR3nt: TGTGCCAGTAGTATCCTACAGGGAAATCAGCCCCAGCATTTT
j_gene: TRBJ2-3; len: 11; d_gene: -; v_gene: TRBV27; abundance: -; CDR3aa: CAAGPLDTQYF; CDR3nt: TGTGCCGCTGGGCCGCTCGATACGCAGTATTTT
j_gene: TRBJ2-2; len: 18; d_gene: TRBD2; v_gene: TRBV10-2; abundance: -; CDR3aa: CASSAFGLAVTNTGELFF; CDR3nt: TGCGCCAGCAGTGCCTTCGGACTAGCGGTTACGAACACCGGGGAGCTGTTTTTT
j_gene: TRBJ2-7; len: 12; d_gene: -; v_gene: TRBV11-1; abundance: -; CDR3aa: CASSTDTYEQYF; CDR3nt: TGTGCCAGCAGCACGGACACCTACGAGCAGTACTTC
j_gene: TRBJ2-7; len: 14; d_gene: TRBD1; v_gene: TRBV5-4; abundance: -; CDR3aa: CASSSRQGAYEQYF; CDR3nt: TGTGCCAGCAGCTCGCGACAGGGGGCCTACGAGCAGTACTTC
j_gene: TRBJ2-1; len: 12; d_gene: -; v_gene: TRBV5-1; abundance: few; CDR3aa: CASSLTRNEQFF; CDR3nt: TGCGCCAGCAGCTTGACGCGGAATGAGCAGTTCTTC
j_gene: TRBJ1-4; len: 14; d_gene: TRBD1; v_gene: TRBV27; abundance: -; CDR3aa: CASSTLRDSEKLFF; CDR3nt: TGTGCCAGCAGCACGCTCCGGGACAGTGAAAAACTGTTTTTT
j_gene: TRBJ1-2; len: 17; d_gene: TRBD1; v_gene: TRBV27; abundance: -; CDR3aa: CASSLTPRTGANYGYTF; CDR3nt: TGTGCCAGCAGTTTAACGCCACGGACAGGGGCTAACTATGGCTACACCTTC
j_gene: TRBJ2-7; len: 14; d_gene: TRBD1; v_gene: TRBV5-4; abundance: -; CDR3aa: CASTLDRATYEQYF; CDR3nt: TGTGCCAGCACTCTGGACAGGGCAACCTACGAGCAGTACTTC
j_gene: TRBJ2-7; len: 16; d_gene: TRBD1; v_gene: TRBV7-9; abundance: -; CDR3aa: CASSSAWDRTPYEQYF; CDR3nt: TGTGCCAGCAGCTCAGCATGGGACAGGACCCCCTACGAGCAGTACTTC
j_gene: TRBJ1-5; len: 15; d_gene: -; v_gene: TRBV2; abundance: few; CDR3aa: CASSPEEGRLTPQHF; CDR3nt: TGTGCCAGCAGTCCCGAGGAGGGACGGCTAACGCCCCAGCATTTT
j_gene: TRBJ1-2; len: 13; d_gene: TRBD1; v_gene: TRBV5-6; abundance: few; CDR3aa: CASSWTTGPGYTF; CDR3nt: TGTGCCAGCAGCTGGACGACAGGGCCTGGCTACACCTTC
j_gene: TRBJ2-7; len: 16; d_gene: -; v_gene: TRBV19; abundance: -; CDR3aa: CASSIGWGERSYEQYF; CDR3nt: TGTGCCAGTAGTATAGGGTGGGGCGAGAGGTCCTACGAGCAGTACTTC
j_gene: TRBJ2-3; len: 19; d_gene: TRBD2; v_gene: TRBV5-4; abundance: -; CDR3aa: CASSLWLAGGRLSTDTQYF; CDR3nt: TGTGCCAGCAGCTTATGGCTAGCGGGGGGCCGCCTGAGCACAGATACGCAGTATTTT
j_gene: TRBJ2-2; len: 18; d_gene: TRBD1; v_gene: TRBV15; abundance: -; CDR3aa: CATSRSIGDRGYTGELFF; CDR3nt: TGTGCCACCAGCAGATCCATAGGGGACAGGGGGTACACCGGGGAGCTGTTTTTT
j_gene: TRBJ2-1; len: 16; d_gene: -; v_gene: TRBV4-1; abundance: few; CDR3aa: CASSQDNQAIYNEQFF; CDR3nt: TGCGCCAGCAGCCAAGATAACCAGGCTATCTACAATGAGCAGTTCTTC
j_gene: TRBJ2-3; len: 14; d_gene: -; v_gene: TRBV5-1; abundance: few; CDR3aa: CASSLEPSTDTQYF; CDR3nt: TGCGCCAGCAGCTTGGAGCCTAGCACAGATACGCAGTATTTT
j_gene: TRBJ1-1; len: 12; d_gene: -; v_gene: TRBV19; abundance: -; CDR3aa: CATRQGPTEAFF; CDR3nt: TGTGCCACCCGCCAGGGTCCCACTGAAGCTTTCTTT
j_gene: TRBJ1-4; len: 15; d_gene: -; v_gene: TRBV10-3; abundance: -; CDR3aa: CAISESKGTNEKLFF; CDR3nt: TGTGCCATCAGTGAGTCTAAGGGGACTAATGAAAAACTGTTTTTT
j_gene: TRBJ2-7; len: 15; d_gene: -; v_gene: TRBV4-1; abundance: -; CDR3aa: CASSQTIRGTYEQYF; CDR3nt: TGCGCCAGCAGCCAAACTATCCGGGGGACCTACGAGCAGTACTTC
j_gene: TRBJ2-7; len: 13; d_gene: -; v_gene: TRBV5-1; abundance: -; CDR3aa: CASSEAPSYEQYF; CDR3nt: TGCGCCAGCAGCGAGGCTCCCTCCTACGAGCAGTACTTC
j_gene: TRBJ2-5; len: 13; d_gene: TRBD1; v_gene: TRBV2; abundance: -; CDR3aa: CASSGDSQETQYF; CDR3nt: TGTGCCAGCAGCGGGGACAGCCAAGAGACCCAGTACTTC
j_gene: TRBJ1-2; len: 16; d_gene: -; v_gene: TRBV7-9; abundance: -; CDR3aa: CASSLALNRDQNGYTF; CDR3nt: TGTGCCAGCAGCTTAGCGTTGAACAGGGATCAGAATGGCTACACCTTC
j_gene: TRBJ2-4; len: 14; d_gene: -; v_gene: TRBV25-1; abundance: few; CDR3aa: CASSAYRDVSIQYF; CDR3nt: TGTGCCAGCAGTGCGTACAGGGACGTGAGCATTCAGTACTTC
j_gene: TRBJ2-7; len: 15; d_gene: TRBD1; v_gene: TRBV19; abundance: -; CDR3aa: CASSIAGTATYEQYF; CDR3nt: TGTGCCAGTAGTATAGCAGGGACAGCTACCTACGAGCAGTACTTC
j_gene: TRBJ2-7; len: 15; d_gene: TRBD1; v_gene: TRBV27; abundance: -; CDR3aa: CASSLSGTGAYEQYF; CDR3nt: TGTGCCAGCAGTTTGTCCGGGACAGGGGCCTACGAGCAGTACTTC
j_gene: TRBJ2-7; len: 12; d_gene: TRBD1; v_gene: TRBV2; abundance: once; CDR3aa: CASRTGGYEQYF; CDR3nt: TGTGCCAGCAGGACAGGGGGCTACGAGCAGTACTTC
j_gene: TRBJ1-2; len: 12; d_gene: -; v_gene: TRBV2; abundance: -; CDR3aa: CASSVTRYGYTF; CDR3nt: TGTGCCAGCAGTGTTACACGCTATGGCTACACCTTC
j_gene: TRBJ2-3; len: 12; d_gene: -; v_gene: TRBV11-3; abundance: -; CDR3aa: CASSPQGGTQYF; CDR3nt: TGTGCCAGCAGTCCACAGGGCGGTACGCAGTATTTT
j_gene: TRBJ2-2; len: 15; d_gene: -; v_gene: TRBV7-6; abundance: -; CDR3aa: CASSLEGFGTGELFF; CDR3nt: TGTGCCAGCAGCTTAGAGGGGTTTGGCACCGGGGAGCTGTTTTTT
j_gene: TRBJ2-5; len: 13; d_gene: TRBD2; v_gene: TRBV29-1; abundance: once; CDR3aa: CSVVRGVRGTQYF; CDR3nt: TGCAGCGTTGTCCGGGGGGTAAGGGGGACCCAGTACTTC
j_gene: TRBJ2-5; len: 15; d_gene: -; v_gene: TRBV21-1; abundance: -; CDR3aa: CASSKWAWLSETQYF; CDR3nt: TGTGCCAGCAGCAAATGGGCGTGGCTCTCGGAGACCCAGTACTTC
j_gene: TRBJ1-2; len: 13; d_gene: -; v_gene: TRBV6-6; abundance: -; CDR3aa: CASSYSGFDGYTF; CDR3nt: TGTGCCAGCAGTTACTCCGGGTTCGATGGCTACACCTTC